This is a list of T cell receptor beta chains from one sample in a study of blood T cell repertoires in COVID-19. Clones were sequenced by immunoSEQ multiplex PCR, and TCRdb holds only the in-frame ones, with some missing. The sample has about 150,000 clones, approximately 90% seen once; the top ten hold about 5%. The material sequenced was peripheral blood. The receptors shown here come from a man younger than 35 with COVID-19, enrolled during active disease. The CDR3 runs from the conserved cysteine through the conserved F or W. D genes are given only for firm matches. Rows may omit the clone size; those that give it use once, few, many or a size class.

size,V,D,J,CDR3,DNA
once,TRBV9,-,TRBJ2-7,CASSVDLSTGSYEQYF,TGTGCCAGCAGCGTAGATCTATCGACAGGCTCCTACGAGCAGTACTTC
-,TRBV10-3,-,TRBJ1-4,CAISTDRTGLLF,TGTGCCATCAGTACAGACCGAACTGGACTGCTTTTT
-,TRBV27,TRBD1,TRBJ2-3,CASSPTTGGTDTQYF,TGTGCCAGCAGTCCGACGACAGGGGGTACAGATACGCAGTATTTT
-,TRBV19,-,TRBJ2-1,CASSIGVSYNEQFF,TGTGCCAGTAGTATCGGGGTTTCCTACAATGAGCAGTTCTTC
-,TRBV7-2,-,TRBJ2-5,CASSLSTEETQYF,TGTGCCAGCAGTTTAAGTACAGAAGAGACCCAGTACTTC
once,TRBV28,-,TRBJ2-4,CASSTAGNKNIQYF,TGTGCCAGCAGCACAGCAGGCAACAAAAACATTCAGTACTTC
-,TRBV24-1,TRBD1,TRBJ2-3,CATSDMGQGRRSDTQYF,TGTGCCACCAGTGATATGGGACAGGGGAGGAGGTCGGATACGCAGTATTTT
-,TRBV5-8,TRBD1,TRBJ2-7,CASSRTRDRASYEQYF,TGTGCCAGCAGCCGAACCCGGGACAGGGCCTCCTACGAGCAGTACTTC
-,TRBV5-5,-,TRBJ1-6,CASSLSVRNSPLHF,TGTGCCAGCAGCTTGTCTGTCAGAAATTCACCCCTCCACTTT
-,TRBV2,-,TRBJ2-7,CASSPWDFSYEQYF,TGTGCCAGCAGCCCTTGGGACTTTTCCTACGAGCAGTACTTC
-,TRBV3-1/TRBV3-2,TRBD1,TRBJ1-1,CASSGQGNTEAFF,TGTGCCAGCAGTGGACAGGGGAACACTGAAGCTTTCTTT
-,TRBV5-5,-,TRBJ1-1,CASSFRVRGNTEAFF,TGTGCCAGCAGCTTCAGGGTCAGGGGGAACACTGAAGCTTTCTTT
-,TRBV11-2,TRBD1,TRBJ1-5,CASSLSGGSNQPQHF,TGTGCCAGCAGCCTTTCAGGGGGTAGCAATCAGCCCCAGCATTTT
-,TRBV15,-,TRBJ2-7,CATSMKPRVYEQYF,TGTGCCACCAGCATGAAACCCAGGGTTTACGAGCAGTACTTC
-,TRBV10-3,-,TRBJ2-5,CAISLNRDRETQYF,TGTGCCATCAGCCTAAACAGGGATCGGGAGACCCAGTACTTC
-,TRBV10-3,-,TRBJ2-2,CAISLYSAPNGELFF,TGTGCCATCAGCCTCTACTCCGCTCCCAACGGGGAGCTGTTTTTT
-,TRBV7-9,TRBD2,TRBJ2-7,CASSSPTSGATYEQYF,TGTGCCAGCAGCTCACCCACTAGCGGGGCCACCTACGAGCAGTACTTC
-,TRBV9,-,TRBJ2-2,CASSVAGGTNTGELFF,TGTGCCAGCAGCGTAGCCGGCGGAACGAACACCGGGGAGCTGTTTTTT
once,TRBV9,-,TRBJ2-3,CASSVGTGYRDTQYF,TGTGCCAGCAGCGTAGGAACAGGGTATCGAGATACGCAGTATTTT
-,TRBV25-1,TRBD1,TRBJ1-4,CATRTGGNEKLLF,TGTGCCACTAGGACAGGGGGGAATGAAAAACTGCTTTTT
-,TRBV9,TRBD2,TRBJ2-7,CASSSTLASSHEQYF,TGTGCCAGCAGCTCAACACTAGCGTCGAGCCACGAGCAGTACTTC
-,TRBV5-6,-,TRBJ2-1,CASSLAGFEQFF,TGTGCCAGCAGCTTGGCAGGGTTCGAGCAGTTCTTC
-,TRBV2,-,TRBJ2-3,CASSAGRVDTQYF,TGTGCCAGCAGTGCGGGTCGGGTCGATACGCAGTATTTT
-,TRBV7-6,TRBD1,TRBJ2-2,CASSLSTGTGELFF,TGTGCCAGCAGCTTATCGACAGGGACCGGGGAGCTGTTTTTT
-,TRBV2,-,TRBJ1-5,CASSAVNSNQPQHF,TGTGCCAGCAGTGCGGTGAATAGCAATCAGCCCCAGCATTTT
-,TRBV5-4,TRBD1,TRBJ1-1,CASSLADRGGRTEAFF,TGTGCCAGCAGCTTGGCGGACAGGGGCGGAAGGACTGAAGCTTTCTTT
few,TRBV19,-,TRBJ2-7,CASSIGSRSSYEQYF,TGTGCCAGTAGTATAGGGTCCCGGAGCTCCTACGAGCAGTACTTC
-,TRBV2,-,TRBJ1-1,CASSEGTVVEAFF,TGTGCCAGCAGTGAAGGGACAGTGGTGGAAGCTTTCTTT
-,TRBV19,TRBD2,TRBJ2-2,CASRGLAGTGELFF,TGTGCCAGTAGGGGACTAGCGGGGACCGGGGAGCTGTTTTTT
-,TRBV7-2,TRBD2,TRBJ2-7,CASSLTSGNQGYF,TGTGCCAGCAGCTTGACTAGCGGGAACCAGGGGTACTTC
-,TRBV4-1,-,TRBJ2-3,CASSQVRGDHSDTQYF,TGCGCCAGCAGCCAGGTCCGCGGAGACCATTCAGATACGCAGTATTTT
-,TRBV27,-,TRBJ1-4,CASRDTTNEKLLF,TGTGCCAGTAGGGACACAACTAATGAAAAACTGCTTTTT